Presented here are 10 T cell receptor beta chains from one specimen sequenced in a study of cytomegalovirus exposure and HLA in healthy donors. Use of 60 Vbeta and 13 Jbeta primers characterized the PCR. Assay: immunoSEQ multiplex PCR; the TCRdb copy retains only in-frame clones and omits some. The listing records 150,000 or so clones. The sequenced sample consisted of PBMCs. The receptors here all came from a young man in good health and CMV-seronegative.

The chain links TRBV28 to TRBJ1-1; the D is unclear. This CDR3 has 13 amino acids. V lost 6 bases and J lost 6, with 14 bases in between. Germline CDR1 MDHEN, CDR2 SYDVKM. The CDR3 DNA is TGTGCCAGCAGCCTAGCGAGGCCCGCTGAAGCTTTCTTT. Protein: CASSLARPAEAFF.

In DNA, the CDR3 is TGTGCCAGCAGCAAAGGTGGGAAACTAGGGTCCGATGAGCAGTTCTTC. Protein: CASSKGGKLGSDEQFF. The J gene is TRBJ2-1, the V gene TRBV21-1; the DNA was not used to check the table's D call, TRBD2. TRBV21-1 is noted as a pseudogene. The length of the CDR3 is 16 residues.

The V and J genes are TRBV6-5 and TRBJ2-5; tentatively, D is TRBD2 (6 bases). TRBJ2-7 explains the end of the DNA better; the J call may be wrong. CDR3 length: 14 residues. The germline V gene encodes CDR1 MNHEY and CDR2 SVGAGI. The CDR3 nucleotides read TGTGCCAGCAGTTACGCGGGACGGCCCTACGAGCAGTACTTC. It specifies CASSYAGRPYEQYF.

The CDR3 nucleotides read TGCAGCGTTGAAGGTCCAGGGTACGAGCAGTACTTC. Amino acid sequence: CSVEGPGYEQYF. The gene calls are TRBV29-1 and TRBJ2-7; TRBD1 is a possible D gene (5 bases). The length of the CDR3 is 12 residues. Germline-derived CDR1 and CDR2 are SQVTM and ANQGSEA. The ends were cut back, 1 base at V and 4 bases at J, with 8 bases in the middle.

The genes are TRBV6-1 and TRBJ1-4; weak D call: TRBD1 (6 bases). CDR3 length: 15 amino acids. V was cut by 5 bases and J by 6 bases, with 16 bases left in between. In germline, CDR1 is MNHNS, CDR2 SASEGT. The CDR3: CASSPTRGPDEKLFF. The CDR3 nucleotides are TGTGCCAGCAGTCCAACCAGGGGCCCGGATGAAAAACTGTTTTTT.

The genes are TRBV30 and TRBJ2-2; tentative D call: TRBD2 (7 bases). Per the germline V gene, CDR1 is GTSNPN and CDR2 is SVGIG (reference sequence). V lost 0 bases and J lost 8, with 13 bases in between. The CDR3 loop spans 14 amino acids. In DNA, the CDR3 is TGTGCCTGGAGTGTTAGCAGGGGAGGGGGGGAGCTGTTTTTT. Protein: CAWSVSRGGGELFF. The entire variable domain, with the rest obtained from reference TRBV30 and TRBJ2-2, is as follows: SQTIHQWPATLVQPVGSPLSLECTVEGTSNPNLYWYRQAAGRGLQLLFYSVGIGQISSEVPQNLSASRPQDRQFILSSKKLLLSDSGFYLCAWSVSRGGGELFFGEGSRLTVL.

The CDR3 loop is CASSSGQGGNIQYF. The CDR3 bases are TGTGCCAGCAGTAGTGGACAGGGTGGAAACATTCAGTACTTC. The V and J genes are TRBV5-6 and TRBJ2-4; 8 bases align to TRBD1. The CDR3 has 14 residues. V shed 5 bases, J shed 6 bases, and the junction held 7 bases outside the gene matches. Germline CDR1 and CDR2: SGHDT and YYEEEE.

On this clone: The junction differs from germline at one of its ends, possibly a read error. The chain links TRBV15 to TRBJ1-5; TRBD1 aligns across 8 bases. The germline CDR1 and CDR2 sequences are LNHNV and YYDKDF (reference sequence). The CDR3 length is 17 residues. The CDR3 is CATRRGGTGGSNQPQHF. CDR3 DNA sequence: TGTGCCACCAGGAGAGGAGGCACAGGGGGGAGCAATCAGCCCCAGCATTTT. Using reference TRBV15 and TRBJ1-5 for the parts outside the CDR3, the full variable domain is DAMVIQNPRYQVTQFGKPVTLSCSQTLNHNVMYWYQQKSSQAPKLLFHYYDKDFNNEADTPDNFQSRRPNTSFCFLDIRSPGLGDTAMYLCATRRGGTGGSNQPQHFGDGTRLSIL.

This sequence joins TRBV18 and TRBJ2-7, with unresolved D. Trimming took 3 bases from V and 0 from J, leaving 18 bases between them. Germline CDR1 reads KGHSH; CDR2 reads LQKENI. There are 17 residues in the CDR3. CDR3 sequence reads: CASSPRVVDVSSYEQYF. CDR3 coding DNA: TGTGCCAGCTCACCTCGGGTCGTGGATGTCAGCTCCTACGAGCAGTACTTC.

The chain joins TRBV27 to TRBJ2-7, with a tentative D call TRBD2 (6 bases). The CDR3 covers 13 residues. V lost 6 bases and J 2 bases, leaving 11 bases between the germline ends. Germline values: CDR1 MNHEY, CDR2 SMNVEV (reference sequence). The CDR3 reads CASREGQTYEQYF. The CDR3 coding sequence is TGTGCCAGCAGGGAGGGGCAGACCTACGAGCAGTACTTC.